This TCR beta chain was identified in a study of blood T cell repertoires in COVID-19. Study summary: Two negative PCRs, clearance, or symptom resolution had been documented for recovered Cohort 3 donors.

Per the original data handling: Nucleated cell counts were estimated from reference gene primer amplification. Only in-frame clones appear in the TCRdb table, and some are missing; sequencing was by immunoSEQ multiplex PCR. D and trimming were read from the DNA, whereas the V and J calls and clone size are those reported in that table. The sample has roughly 200,000 clones, about 88% seen once. Germline V gene data show CDR1 as WNHNN and CDR2 as SYGVQD (reference sequence). Germline trimming cut 7 bases from V and 5 bases from J; bases unmatched to any gene: 8. The CDR3 sequence is 15 residues long. This clonotype was obtained from a middle-aged woman in a cohort exposed to, infected with or recovered from COVID-19 (not recorded which). V usage is TRBV10-1 and J usage is TRBJ2-2, with 9 bases that match TRBD1. The sequencing input was PBMCs or T cells enriched from blood (not recorded which). The CDR3 coding sequence is TGCGCCAGCACAGAAGGGGACAGGGAAACCGGGGAGCTGTTTTTT. It is translated as CASTEGDRETGELFF.